A single sample is the source of the 2 T cell receptor beta chains below, sequenced in a study of T cells in Graves' hyperthyroidism and ophthalmopathy. Researchers amplified the TCR beta CDR3 regions from RNA transcripts. A set of HTBI primers served as the primers for a first-round RT-PCR of the TCR CDR3. TCRdb reanalysed the multiplex PCR reads using MiXCR and keeps one entry per CDR3 protein. The data contain 370,000 or so distinct CDR3 sequences, 15% to 19% of them singletons. What was sequenced was blood. The source is a woman aged 18-29 years with Graves' hyperthyroidism that later progressed to Graves' ophthalmopathy.

In the case of this clonotype: A much larger clone differs from this one at a single base, so this may be a read error. This chain joins TRBV12-3 or TRBV12-4 and TRBJ2-7; 8 bases are a match to TRBD1. The junction had 5 bases not matched to a gene; V was cut back by 4 bases and J by 3 bases. The CDR3 totals 14 residues. In DNA, the CDR3 is TGTGCCAGCAGTTCAGGGGGCCAGAACTACGAGCAGTACTTC. Protein product: CASSSGGQNYEQYF.

This clonotype was seen more than once but under ten times. This sequence joins TRBV5-1 and TRBJ2-5; weak D call: TRBD1 (6 bases). Germline V gene lookup returns CDR1 SGHRS and CDR2 YFSETQ. The CDR3 loop spans 15 amino acids. The V gene lost 0 bases and the J gene lost 1 base, with 10 bases spanning the gap. The CDR3 bases are TGCGCCAGCAGCTTGGAAGGGGGTGGCCAAGAGACCCAGTACTTC. Translation gives CASSLEGGGQETQYF.